Presented here are 22 T cell receptor beta chains from one specimen sequenced in a study of OX40 agonist ivuxolimab in advanced cancers. Assay used: immunoSEQ multiplex PCR; TCRdb lists only in-frame clones, some missing. Of about 59,000 clones listed, about nine tenths are singletons. This sample comprised CD4+ or CD8+ T cells sorted from blood, obtained in a trial of the OX40 agonist ivuxolimab. The receptors shown here come from an adult with an advanced solid tumor such as melanoma, head and neck, liver or kidney cancer.

The rearrangement links TRBV5-1 to TRBJ2-2, with TRBD2 matching over 13 bases. J lost 0 bases, V lost 4 bases, and 3 bases had no gene match. Germline V gives CDR1 SGHRS, CDR2 YFSETQ. This CDR3 contains 17 residues. The CDR3 region has the DNA TGCGCCAGCAGCGAGGGACTAGCGGGATCGAACACCGGGGAGCTGTTTTTT. Translated, it gives CASSEGLAGSNTGELFF.

The V and J genes are TRBV30 and TRBJ2-2, with 9 bases matching TRBD2. This CDR3 has 16 amino acids. J lost 2 bases, V lost 2 bases, and 6 bases had no gene match. From germline, CDR1 is GTSNPN and CDR2 SVGIG (reference sequence). In DNA, the CDR3 is TGTGCCTGGAGTCAGACTAGCGGAACAAACACCGGGGAGCTGTTTTTT. Its translation: CAWSQTSGTNTGELFF.

V gene TRBV18 combines with J gene TRBJ2-1; TRBD1 or TRBD2 may be the D gene (5 bases each). The germline V gene encodes CDR1 KGHSH and CDR2 LQKENI. V dropped 2 bases and J dropped 12 bases, with 17 bases sitting between them. The CDR3 extends over 14 amino acids. The CDR3 loop reads CASSPGTDKVPQFF. DNA of the CDR3: TGTGCCAGCTCACCAGGGACGGACAAAGTACCGCAGTTCTTC.

The chain recombines TRBV13 with TRBJ1-3; tentative D call: TRBD1 (6 bases). The CDR3 contains 15 residues. Germline lookup yields CDR1 PRHDT and CDR2 FYEKMQ (reference sequence). Trimming shortened V by 2 bases and J by 4 bases, and 12 bases separated the two germline ends. CDR3: CASSLTGTRGNTIYF. The CDR3, as DNA: TGTGCCAGCAGCTTAACAGGGACCCGCGGAAACACCATATATTTT.

This chain connects TRBV28 to TRBJ1-1; D might be TRBD1 (6 bases). Trimming took 7 bases from V and 4 from J, leaving 22 bases between them. The CDR3 length is 16 residues. Germline loops: CDR1 MDHEN, CDR2 SYDVKM. CDR3 in amino acids: CASTQTGFGGSTEAFF. In DNA, the CDR3 is TGTGCCAGCACTCAAACAGGGTTTGGGGGTAGCACTGAAGCTTTCTTT.

The chain joins TRBV7-2 to TRBJ1-1, with 7 positions matching TRBD1. V was clipped by 2 bases and J by 4 bases; unmatched bases: 7. This CDR3 is 15 amino acids long. Germline V CDR1 and CDR2: SGHTA, FQGNSA. CDR3: CASSLPRQGGTEAFF. The DNA of the CDR3 is TGTGCCAGCAGCTTACCGCGCCAGGGGGGCACTGAAGCTTTCTTT.

The chain couples TRBV28 to TRBJ2-7; D may be TRBD1 (5 bases). CDR1 is MDHEN, CDR2 SYDVKM, per germline. V lost 5 bases, J lost 0 bases, and 11 bases lay in between. This CDR3 has 14 amino acids. The CDR3 loop reads CASSGARASYEQYF. The CDR3 region has the DNA TGTGCCAGCAGTGGGGCCAGGGCCTCCTACGAGCAGTACTTC.

J is TRBJ2-7 and V is TRBV30; 9 bases are shared with TRBD2. The CDR3 sequence is 16 residues long. From germline, CDR1 is GTSNPN and CDR2 SVGIG (reference sequence). Trimming at V came to 0 bases and at J to 4 bases, leaving 10 bases not matched to a gene. The CDR3 spells CAWSVPHSGSLYEQYF. As DNA, the CDR3 is TGTGCCTGGAGTGTACCCCATAGCGGGAGTCTTTACGAGCAGTACTTC.

The chain recombines TRBV6-1 with TRBJ2-1; D remains unclear. This CDR3 comprises 15 residues. V shed 1 base and J shed 5 bases, with 12 bases lying between them. Per germline, CDR1 MNHNS and CDR2 SASEGT. CDR3 protein: CASSEGLTINNEQFF. CDR3 bases: TGTGCCAGCAGTGAAGGACTGACCATAAACAATGAGCAGTTCTTC.

The chain uses TRBV2 and TRBJ1-1; D is unclear. The V end lost 6 bases, the J end lost 4 bases, and 12 bases lay between the germline ends. Germline assignment: CDR1 SNHLY and CDR2 FYNNEI. The CDR3 contains 13 residues. CDR3 in DNA: TGTGCCAGCAGCTCAGCCCCGGGCACTGAAGCTTTCTTT. Translation gives CASSSAPGTEAFF. Using reference TRBV2 and TRBJ1-1 for the parts outside the CDR3, the full variable domain is EPEVTQTPSHQVTQMGQEVILRCVPISNHLYFYWYRQILGQKVEFLVSFYNNEISEKSEIFDDQFSVERPDGSNFTLKIRSTKLEDSAMYFCASSSAPGTEAFFGQGTRLTVV.

The genes are TRBV9 and TRBJ2-2, with TRBD2 matching over 16 bases. Germline V gene data show CDR1 as SGDLS and CDR2 as YYNGEE. Unmatched junction bases numbered 2, after V lost 0 bases and J lost 6 bases. The CDR3 has 17 residues. The CDR3 here is CASSVGGTSGGAGELFF. The CDR3 DNA reads TGTGCCAGCAGCGTAGGAGGGACTAGCGGGGGGGCCGGGGAGCTGTTTTTT.

The chain couples TRBV28 to TRBJ2-3; D is possibly TRBD1 (6 bases). Germline CDR1 and CDR2: MDHEN and SYDVKM. V was trimmed by 7 bases and J by 8 bases, leaving 13 bases between them. The CDR3 has 12 amino acids. CDR3 residues: CASNYIRGTQYF. The CDR3 nucleotides are TGTGCCAGCAATTATATCAGGGGTACGCAGTATTTT.

The V gene is TRBV7-2, the J gene TRBJ2-5; D possibly corresponds to TRBD2 (5 bases). The CDR3 is made up of 14 amino acids. The germline V gene has CDR1 SGHTA and CDR2 FQGNSA. Trimming cost V 5 bases and J 0 bases, with 10 bases left between them. CDR3 residues: CASSLGGYQETQYF. The CDR3 DNA reads TGTGCCAGCAGCCTAGGCGGGTACCAAGAGACCCAGTACTTC. Looking up the rest from reference TRBV7-2 and TRBJ2-5 gives the full variable domain: GAGVSQSPSNKVTEKGKDVELRCDPISGHTALYWYRQSLGQGLEFLIYFQGNSAPDKSGLPSDRFSAERTGGSVSTLTIQRTQQEDSAVYLCASSLGGYQETQYFGPGTRLLVL.

This clone occurred a few times. The J gene is TRBJ2-7, the V gene TRBV7-6; TRBD2 might be the D (6 bases). The CDR3 consists of 14 residues. CDR1 is SGHVS, CDR2 FNYEAQ, per germline. V was trimmed by 4 bases and J by 6 bases, leaving 16 bases between them. CDR3 loop: CASSSVVGGLEQYF. CDR3 nucleotide sequence: TGTGCCAGCAGCTCCGTGGTCGGAGGGCTCGAGCAGTACTTC.

This clone was seen just once. This sequence joins TRBV11-3 and TRBJ2-1, with D possibly being TRBD2 (5 bases). CDR3 length equals 12 residues. The germline V gene has CDR1 SGHNT and CDR2 YENEEA. V gave up 3 bases and J gave up 8 bases, with 8 bases separating them. As DNA, the CDR3 is TGTGCCAGCAGCTTTTCCGGGGATGAGCAGTTCTTC. It encodes CASSFSGDEQFF.

This clone was recorded only once. V usage is TRBV14 and J usage is TRBJ2-7; TRBD2 matches 11 bases. The length of the CDR3 is 15 residues. J lost 3 bases, V lost 3 bases, and 4 bases had no gene match. Germline V gene sequence: CDR1 SGHDN, CDR2 FVKESK. CDR3 protein: CASSHSGREDYEQYF. In DNA, the CDR3 is TGTGCCAGCAGCCATAGCGGGAGGGAGGACTACGAGCAGTACTTC.

The chain links TRBV6-6 to TRBJ1-5, with D perhaps matching TRBD1 (6 bases). This CDR3 is 16 amino acids long. The V gene lost 0 bases and the J gene lost 4 bases, with 13 bases spanning the gap. Germline V lookup: CDR1 MNHNY, CDR2 SVGAGI (reference sequence). In nucleotides, the CDR3 is TGTGCCAGCAGTTACTCGAGACAGGCGCGTAATCAGCCCCAGCATTTT. Residues: CASSYSRQARNQPQHF.

The V gene is TRBV5-6, the J gene TRBJ1-3, with 9 bases that match TRBD1. Germline V gene data show CDR1 as SGHDT and CDR2 as YYEEEE. The J segment lost 8 bases and the V segment lost 2 bases, leaving 5 bases of the junction unmatched. The CDR3 loop spans 14 amino acids. CDR3 amino acids: CASSFGQGWDTIYF. CDR3 DNA: TGTGCCAGCAGCTTTGGACAGGGGTGGGACACCATATATTTT.

This chain joins TRBV7-2 and TRBJ2-3, with D maybe TRBD2 (6 bases). This CDR3 spans 15 amino acids. Germline CDR1 and CDR2: SGHTA and FQGNSA. V gave up 5 bases and J gave up 1 base, with 13 bases separating them. In DNA, the CDR3 is TGTGCCAGCAGCCAGGAGGGCCTTCGCACAGATACGCAGTATTTT. Translation: CASSQEGLRTDTQYF.

This sequence joins TRBV21-1 and TRBJ1-5; the listed D gene, TRBD1, was not tested against the DNA. TRBV21-1 is a known pseudogene. CDR3 length equals 15 residues. The CDR3 sequence is CASSKGDRADQPQHF. DNA of the CDR3: TGTGCCAGCAGCAAAGGAGACAGGGCCGATCAGCCCCAGCATTTT.

This clone was picked up one time. The V and J genes are TRBV28 and TRBJ2-7; no firm D call. The germline V gene has CDR1 MDHEN and CDR2 SYDVKM. With 7 bases removed from V and 1 base from J, the gap between germline ends came to 8 bases. This CDR3 comprises 12 residues. The CDR3 DNA follows: TGTGCCAGCAACCAGATTTCCTACGAGCAGTACTTC. Encoded protein: CASNQISYEQYF.

CDR3: CASSPQPSGPYNEQFF. The CDR3 DNA follows: TGTGCCAGCAGCCCCCAACCTAGCGGCCCCTACAATGAGCAGTTCTTC. The chain links TRBV7-3 to TRBJ2-1; 7 bases are shared with TRBD2. The CDR3 has 16 residues. V dropped 5 bases and J dropped 2; count of bases not matched to a gene: 9. The germline V gene has CDR1 SGHTA and CDR2 FQGTGA.